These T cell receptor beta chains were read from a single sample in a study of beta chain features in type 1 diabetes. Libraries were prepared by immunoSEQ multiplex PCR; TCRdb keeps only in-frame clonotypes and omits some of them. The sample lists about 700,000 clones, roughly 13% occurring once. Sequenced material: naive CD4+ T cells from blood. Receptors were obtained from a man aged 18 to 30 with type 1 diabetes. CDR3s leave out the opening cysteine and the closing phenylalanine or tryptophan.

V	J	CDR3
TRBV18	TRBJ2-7	ASSPPGAGEQY
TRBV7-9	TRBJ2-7	ASSFDRVSYEQY
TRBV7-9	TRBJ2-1	ASSLGSEGLNEQF
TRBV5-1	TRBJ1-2	ASSLGGIDYGYT
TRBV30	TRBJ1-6	AWSVQGPQALH
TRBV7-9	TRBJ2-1	ASSLSNQGAGQF
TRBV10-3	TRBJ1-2	AITQNRDNYGYT
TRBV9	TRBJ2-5	ASSLQGLETQY
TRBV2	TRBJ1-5	ASSVGLVNQPQH
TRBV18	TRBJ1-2	ASSAGTDYGYT
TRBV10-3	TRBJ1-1	AISAGLNTEAF
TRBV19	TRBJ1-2	ASSPLNYGYT
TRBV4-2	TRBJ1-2	ASSQEAASNYGYT
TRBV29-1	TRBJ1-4	SVEGWGEKLF
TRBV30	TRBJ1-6	ARSDRVSSYNSPLH
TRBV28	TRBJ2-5	ASSLVEVPAGWETQY
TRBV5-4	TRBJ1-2	ASSLGGDYGYT
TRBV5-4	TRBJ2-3	ASTLRGADTQY
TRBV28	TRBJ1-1	ASSLPRSEAF
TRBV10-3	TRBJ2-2	AITPGQRDTGELF
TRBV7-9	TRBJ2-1	ASSLVGLINEQF
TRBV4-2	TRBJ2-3	ASSQGEGGGTDTQY
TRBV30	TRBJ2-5	ASNAGVETQY
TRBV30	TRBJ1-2	AWSLAGSYGYT
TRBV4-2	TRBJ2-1	ASSQDLKGSYNEQF
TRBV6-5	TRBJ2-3	ASSYLGQATDTQY
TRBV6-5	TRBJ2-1	ASSYGLSSYNEQF
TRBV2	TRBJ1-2	ASSEIDFRGQATSNYGYT
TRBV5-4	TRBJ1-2	ASSLQGRSYGYT
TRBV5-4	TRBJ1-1	ASSHAGAEDTEAF
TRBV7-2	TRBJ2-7	ASSLVTYEQY
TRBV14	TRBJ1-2	ASSQDPRQPNGYT
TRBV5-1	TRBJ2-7	ASSSGLPTGYEQY
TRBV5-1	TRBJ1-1	ASSLEGDRNTEAF
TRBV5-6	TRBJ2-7	ASSQGLGTYEQY
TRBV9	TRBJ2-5	ASSVGTVYQETQY
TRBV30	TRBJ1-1	ASKGEGGHTEAF
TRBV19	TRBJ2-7	ASSVASWGNSYEQY
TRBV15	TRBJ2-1	ATSRDRGSYNEQF
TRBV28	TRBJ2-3	ASTTRDRGTDTQY
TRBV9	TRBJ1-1	ASSVPIWRGLPNTEAF
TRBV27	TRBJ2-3	ASSLSRRPVVSSTDTQY
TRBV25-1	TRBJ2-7	ASSVNRVGAYEQY
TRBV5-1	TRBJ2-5	ASSPLGSGVQETQY
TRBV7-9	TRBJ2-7	ASSLGDPGTVEQY
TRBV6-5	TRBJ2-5	ATLTPASETQY
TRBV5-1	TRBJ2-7	ASSPVDREGYEQY